These T cell receptor beta chains were read from a single sample in a study of OX40 agonist ivuxolimab in advanced cancers. The assay was immunoSEQ multiplex PCR, and TCRdb's table has in-frame clones only and misses some. This sample carries tens of thousands of clones, about 91% of them seen once, and the ten largest clones take roughly 4.1%. The sample was CD4+ or CD8+ T cells sorted from blood, taken in a trial of the OX40 agonist ivuxolimab. Receptors were obtained from an adult with an advanced solid tumor such as melanoma, head and neck, liver or kidney cancer. The CDR3 runs from the conserved cysteine through the conserved F or W.

V gene | CDR3 protein
TRBV29-1 | CSVWDSELVGTQYF
TRBV7-6 | CASSGLGRGGDEQFF
TRBV4-1 | CASSGPGYTQYF
TRBV7-7 | CASSLGAGTEAFF
TRBV5-1 | CASSPGRNEQFF
TRBV7-9 | CASSFSGLSGREDYGYTF
TRBV5-5 | CASSSPDSHFEAFF
TRBV7-2 | CASSLEGNSHSGNTIYF
TRBV9 | CASSKGWSGNYEQYF
TRBV19 | CASSRTLYNEQFF
TRBV9 | CASSPYGVNTEAFF
TRBV4-1 | CASSQTAVAMNTEAFF